This T cell receptor (beta chain) was identified in a study of T cells in localized non-small cell lung cancer. As regards this clone: The antigen remains unidentified.

Only in-frame clones appear in the TCRdb table, and some are missing; sequencing was by immunoSEQ multiplex PCR. The table shows 20,000 to 30,000 clones, with over 75% occurring only once. Study-wide points: Heterogeneity stays possible, as sequencing covered only one tumor region. Among blood samples, higher T cell density accompanied longer overall survival.

V was trimmed by 6 bases and J by 3 bases, leaving 11 bases between them. The germline gives CDR1 MNHNY, CDR2 SVGAGI (reference sequence). The CDR3 spans 14 residues. The chain joins TRBV6-6 to TRBJ2-2; no firm D call. Sequenced material: PBMCs, taken before any cancer treatment. This TCR was recovered from a man between 40 and 75 years old with stage II lung adenocarcinoma. The CDR3 DNA sequence: TGTGCCAGCAGCCGACAAGACGACACCGGGGAGCTGTTTTTT. Residues: CASSRQDDTGELFF.